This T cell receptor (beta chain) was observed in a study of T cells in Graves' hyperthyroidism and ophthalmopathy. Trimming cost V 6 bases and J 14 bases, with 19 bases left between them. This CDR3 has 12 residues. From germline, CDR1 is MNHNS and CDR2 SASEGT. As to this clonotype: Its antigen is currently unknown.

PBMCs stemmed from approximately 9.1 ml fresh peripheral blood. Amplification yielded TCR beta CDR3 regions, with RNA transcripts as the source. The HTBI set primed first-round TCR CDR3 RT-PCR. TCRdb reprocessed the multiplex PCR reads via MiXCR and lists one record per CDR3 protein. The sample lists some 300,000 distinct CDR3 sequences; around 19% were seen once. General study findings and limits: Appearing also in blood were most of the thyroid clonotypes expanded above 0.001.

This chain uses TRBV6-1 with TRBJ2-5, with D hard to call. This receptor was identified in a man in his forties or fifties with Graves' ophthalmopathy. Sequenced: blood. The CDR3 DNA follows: TGTGCCAGCAGGGCCTCATCTGAAGGTCCCTACTTC. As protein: CASRASSEGPYF.